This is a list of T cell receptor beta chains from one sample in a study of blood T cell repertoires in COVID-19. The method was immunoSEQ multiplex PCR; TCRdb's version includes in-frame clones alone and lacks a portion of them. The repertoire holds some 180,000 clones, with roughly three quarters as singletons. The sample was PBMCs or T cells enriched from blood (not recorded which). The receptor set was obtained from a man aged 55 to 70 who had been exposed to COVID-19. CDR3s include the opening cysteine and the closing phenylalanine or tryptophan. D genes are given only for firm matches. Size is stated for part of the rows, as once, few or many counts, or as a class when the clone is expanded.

TGTGCCAGCAGCCCAACTAGCGGAAGCTCCTACGAGCAGTACTTC | CASSPTSGSSYEQYF | TRBD2 | - | TRBJ2-7 | TRBV3-1/TRBV3-2
TGTGCCAGCAGCCCTCCCCCCTCTATAGCGGGAGGGGCTACGCAGTATTTT | CASSPPPSIAGGATQYF | TRBD2 | - | TRBJ2-3 | TRBV6-2/TRBV6-3
TGCAGTGCTAGTAAGGACAGCGGCAATCAGCCCCAGCATTTT | CSASKDSGNQPQHF | - | - | TRBJ1-5 | TRBV20-1
TGTGCCATCACGTCGGACAGGGACGGCGAGCAGTACTTC | CAITSDRDGEQYF | TRBD1 | - | TRBJ2-7 | TRBV10-3
TGTGCCAGCAGCTTAAAGCCGGACACTGAAGCTTTCTTT | CASSLKPDTEAFF | - | - | TRBJ1-1 | TRBV7-8
TGTGCCATCTCATCGACAGGGGTCTACAATGAGCAGTTCTTC | CAISSTGVYNEQFF | TRBD1 | - | TRBJ2-1 | TRBV27
TGTGCCAGCAGCTACCGAGTAACCGGGACAGGGGCTGAAAAACTGTTTTTT | CASSYRVTGTGAEKLFF | TRBD1 | - | TRBJ1-4 | TRBV9
TGTGCCTGGACCCTCACGGGGCTAGCGGGAGGGCCGGGGACTAAGGAGCAGTACTTC | CAWTLTGLAGGPGTKEQYF | TRBD2 | - | TRBJ2-7 | TRBV30
TGTGCCACCAGTGGGGCACAAACAGGGAATAGCAATCAGCCCCAGCATTTT | CATSGAQTGNSNQPQHF | - | - | TRBJ1-5 | TRBV24-1
TGTGCCACCAGTGACCCACTAGCGGGAGGTAGCAATGAGCAGTTCTTC | CATSDPLAGGSNEQFF | TRBD2 | - | TRBJ2-1 | TRBV24-1
TGTGCCAGCAGCTTCGGGACTAGCGGGAGAGATACGCAGTATTTT | CASSFGTSGRDTQYF | TRBD2 | - | TRBJ2-3 | TRBV5-4
TGTGCCAGCAGCCCAAGACAGGGGAGTAAGAATGAGCAGTTCTTC | CASSPRQGSKNEQFF | TRBD1 | once | TRBJ2-1 | TRBV7-7
TGTGCCAGCAGCTTAGCTGCGTACGAGCAGTACTTC | CASSLAAYEQYF | - | few | TRBJ2-7 | TRBV7-2
TGCGCCAGCAACTCGGGACAGAATAAGCAGATCCATGGCTACACCTTC | CASNSGQNKQIHGYTF | TRBD1 | - | TRBJ1-2 | TRBV5-1
TGTGCCAGCAGCGTAGCTGTCCCTAGCGGGAGTATCGGGGATGAGCAGTTCTTC | CASSVAVPSGSIGDEQFF | TRBD2 | - | TRBJ2-1 | TRBV9